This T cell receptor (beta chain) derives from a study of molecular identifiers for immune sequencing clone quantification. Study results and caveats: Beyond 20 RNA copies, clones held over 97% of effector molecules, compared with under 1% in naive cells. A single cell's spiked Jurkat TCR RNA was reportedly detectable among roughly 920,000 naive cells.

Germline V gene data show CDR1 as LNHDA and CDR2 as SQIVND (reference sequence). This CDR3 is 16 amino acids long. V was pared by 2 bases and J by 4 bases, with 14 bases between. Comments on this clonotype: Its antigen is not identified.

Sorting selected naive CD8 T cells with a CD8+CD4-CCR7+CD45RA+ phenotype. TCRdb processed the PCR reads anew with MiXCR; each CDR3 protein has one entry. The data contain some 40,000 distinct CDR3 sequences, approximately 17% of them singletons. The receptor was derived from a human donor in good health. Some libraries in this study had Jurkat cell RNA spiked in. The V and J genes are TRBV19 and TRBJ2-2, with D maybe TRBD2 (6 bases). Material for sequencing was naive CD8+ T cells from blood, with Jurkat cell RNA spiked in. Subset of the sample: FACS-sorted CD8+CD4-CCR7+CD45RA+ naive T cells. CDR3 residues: CASSITRERGTGELFF. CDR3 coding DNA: TGTGCCAGTAGTATAACACGGGAGAGGGGCACCGGGGAGCTGTTTTTT. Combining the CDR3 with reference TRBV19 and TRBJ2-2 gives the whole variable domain DGGITQSPKYLFRKEGQNVTLSCEQNLNHDAMYWYRQDPGQGLRLIYYSQIVNDFQKGDIAEGYSVSREKKESFPLTVTSAQKNPTAFYLCASSITRERGTGELFFGEGSRLTVL.